This TCR beta chain was recorded in a study of blood T cell repertoires in COVID-19. Study summary: The samples span acute and convalescent COVID-19 from the United States, Italy and Spain. From T cells, B-cell-depleted T cells, or PBMCs came the material, which was cDNA or gDNA.

This CDR3 region has 15 residues. V was trimmed by 5 bases and J by 2 bases, leaving 13 bases between them. Germline CDR1 is MNHEY and CDR2 is SVGAGI. This clone was observed a single time. How the authors handled the data: From reference gene primer amplification, estimates of nucleated cell counts were derived. Clones were sequenced by immunoSEQ multiplex PCR, and TCRdb holds only the in-frame ones, with some missing. The V and J calls and clone size were taken over from that table, and D and trimming were inferred from the DNA. The repertoire holds some 200,000 clones, with roughly 81% as singletons.

The TCR originated in a woman between 50 and 59 years old with active or convalescent COVID-19. The sequencing input was peripheral blood. The J gene is TRBJ1-5, the V gene TRBV6-5; D might be TRBD1 (6 bases). The CDR3, as DNA: TGTGCCAGCAGTCTGCACAGGGTAGGCAATCAGCCCCAGCATTTT. Amino acid sequence: CASSLHRVGNQPQHF.